Presented here are 22 T cell receptor beta chains from one specimen sequenced in a study of T cell changes during pregnancy in multiple sclerosis. Generated by immunoSEQ multiplex PCR, the TCRdb table keeps only in-frame clones and is missing some. Of 95,000 to 110,000 clones in the sample, almost 95% are singletons; the top ten hold about 0.88%. The specimen was peripheral blood, collected after pregnancy. The receptor set was obtained from a female donor with multiple sclerosis, enrolled in a pregnancy study.

V usage is TRBV5-1 and J usage is TRBJ1-1, with D unresolved. V lost 0 bases and J lost 2, with 5 bases in between. This CDR3 comprises 13 residues. The germline V gene has CDR1 SGHRS and CDR2 YFSETQ. The CDR3 protein is CASSLDSNTEAFF. The DNA for the CDR3 is TGCGCCAGCAGCTTGGACAGTAACACTGAAGCTTTCTTT.

This chain uses TRBV5-4 with TRBJ1-4; TRBD1 matches at 7 bases. This CDR3 is 14 amino acids long. Germline lookup yields CDR1 SGHNT and CDR2 YYREEE (reference sequence). V lost 4 bases, J lost 5 bases, and 5 bases stayed unmatched. CDR3 DNA: TGTGCCAGCAGCAGTACAGGGGACAATGAAAAACTGTTTTTT. Amino acid sequence: CASSSTGDNEKLFF.

This clone has only one observation. J is TRBJ1-1 and V is TRBV6-1; 7 bases map to TRBD1. This CDR3 region has 15 residues. V shed 1 base and J 0 bases; nucleotides not matched to a gene: 2. Germline V gene sequence: CDR1 MNHNS, CDR2 SASEGT. The CDR3 bases are TGTGCCAGCAGTGAAGAGGGGGCTCTGAACACTGAAGCTTTCTTT. Encoded protein: CASSEEGALNTEAFF.

The CDR3 sequence is CASSLITGNEQFF. DNA for the CDR3: TGTGCCAGCAGCTTAATAACGGGGAATGAGCAGTTCTTC. The chain uses TRBV7-3 and TRBJ2-1; a weak D match, TRBD2 (5 bases). Trimming stripped 1 base from V and 7 bases from J, with 8 bases between. Germline V gene lookup returns CDR1 SGHTA and CDR2 FQGTGA. The CDR3 length is 13 residues.

The gene calls are TRBV6-1 and TRBJ1-2; 11 bases match TRBD1. Germline V gives CDR1 MNHNS, CDR2 SASEGT. The CDR3 has 17 amino acids. The junction had 11 bases not matched to a gene; V was cut back by 0 bases and J by 8 bases. The CDR3 region is CASSEAWRGQGEQGYTF. The CDR3 DNA is TGTGCCAGCAGTGAAGCCTGGCGGGGACAGGGGGAACAAGGCTACACCTTC.

The rearrangement joins TRBV9 to TRBJ1-5, with 10 nucleotides matching TRBD1. CDR3 length equals 15 residues. J gave up 7 bases and V 3 bases, and 7 bases lay outside the gene matches. Germline CDR1 SGDLS, CDR2 YYNGEE. This CDR3 is CASSEWGDRGQPQHF. CDR3 DNA: TGTGCCAGCAGCGAGTGGGGGGACAGGGGCCAGCCCCAGCATTTT.

The chain's CDR3 is CASSYSRVNTEAFF. The CDR3 region has the DNA TGTGCCAGCAGTTACTCGAGGGTGAACACTGAAGCTTTCTTT. The chain uses TRBV6-6 and TRBJ1-1; no firm D call. V lost 0 bases and J lost 0, with 5 bases in between. The CDR3 is 14 residues long. CDR1 and CDR2 from the germline V gene are MNHNY and SVGAGI (reference sequence).

The V and J genes are TRBV4-3 and TRBJ1-3; the D is unclear. CDR1 is LGHNA and CDR2 is YSLEER in the germline V gene. The V end lost 0 bases, the J end lost 4 bases, and 4 bases lay between the germline ends. The CDR3 length is 13 residues. The DNA of the CDR3 is TGCGCCAGCAGCCAAGACAGGGGAAACACCATATATTTT. Protein: CASSQDRGNTIYF.

The rearrangement joins TRBV19 to TRBJ1-5; D not resolved. The CDR3 length is 14 residues. Germline V gene data show CDR1 as LNHDA and CDR2 as SQIVND (reference sequence). Trimming stripped 10 bases from V and 4 bases from J, with 17 bases between. In DNA form, the CDR3 reads TGTGCCACCGGCGCCGTGACTGGGAATCAGCCCCAGCATTTT. Translating gives CATGAVTGNQPQHF. Based on the CDR3 plus reference TRBV19 and TRBJ1-5, the full variable domain is DGGITQSPKYLFRKEGQNVTLSCEQNLNHDAMYWYRQDPGQGLRLIYYSQIVNDFQKGDIAEGYSVSREKKESFPLTVTSAQKNPTAFYLCATGAVTGNQPQHFGDGTRLSIL.

This clone was recorded only once. The genes are TRBV9 and TRBJ2-1; a possible D gene is TRBD1 (5 bases). In germline, CDR1 is SGDLS, CDR2 YYNGEE. The CDR3 covers 15 residues. V lost 0 bases and J 4 bases, leaving 11 bases between the germline ends. The CDR3 sequence is CASSVAQNRYNEQFF. CDR3 DNA sequence: TGTGCCAGCAGCGTAGCCCAAAACAGGTACAATGAGCAGTTCTTC.

The CDR3 nucleotides are TGTGCCAGCAGCCGGGGAGGGGAACCTGAAGCTTTCTTT. It is translated as CASSRGGEPEAFF. The V call is TRBV7-2, the J call TRBJ1-1; weak D call: TRBD1 (5 bases). V gave up 5 bases and J gave up 6 bases, with 13 bases separating them. This CDR3 region has 13 residues. CDR1 is SGHTA, CDR2 FQGNSA, per germline. The whole variable domain, remainder taken from reference TRBV7-2 and TRBJ1-1, is GAGVSQSPSNKVTEKGKDVELRCDPISGHTALYWYRQSLGQGLEFLIYFQGNSAPDKSGLPSDRFSAERTGGSVSTLTIQRTQQEDSAVYLCASSRGGEPEAFFGQGTRLTVV.

The J gene is TRBJ1-5, the V gene TRBV9; D not certain. Trimming shortened V by 0 bases and J by 5 bases, and 6 bases separated the two germline ends. Germline CDR1 SGDLS, CDR2 YYNGEE. CDR3 length: 13 amino acids. The CDR3 DNA reads TGTGCCAGCAGCGTAGCAGCGCATCAGCCCCAGCATTTT. This gives the protein CASSVAAHQPQHF.

This clone has only one observation. This sequence joins TRBV5-5 and TRBJ2-7, with 7 bases lining up with TRBD1. After removal of 4 bases from V and 1 base from J, the junction contained 5 bases not matched to a gene. In germline, CDR1 is SGHKS, CDR2 YYEKEE (reference sequence). This CDR3 has 14 amino acids. CDR3 residues: CASSLWTGSYEQYF. The CDR3 DNA reads as TGTGCCAGCAGCCTTTGGACAGGATCCTACGAGCAGTACTTC.

The chain has TRBV4-3 and TRBJ2-5; 10 nucleotides align to TRBD1. Germline trimming cut 0 bases from V and 4 bases from J; bases unmatched to any gene: 23. The CDR3 length is 22 residues. Per germline, CDR1 LGHNA and CDR2 YSLEER. CDR3 sequence: CASSQERGRPGQGLLALETQYF. The CDR3 DNA sequence: TGCGCCAGCAGCCAAGAAAGAGGACGTCCGGGACAGGGGCTTTTGGCGTTAGAGACCCAGTACTTC.

The chain couples TRBV7-2 to TRBJ1-1; 10 nucleotides agree with TRBD1. Germline CDR1 SGHTA, CDR2 FQGNSA. V lost 4 bases to trimming and J lost 4 bases; unmatched junction nucleotides: 3. The CDR3 has 14 residues. CDR3 sequence (DNA): TGTGCCAGCAGCTATGACAGGGGGCTCACTGAAGCTTTCTTT. Its protein is CASSYDRGLTEAFF.

This clone was observed once. The genes are TRBV10-2 and TRBJ2-7, with D perhaps TRBD2 (6 bases). The CDR3 has 12 residues. The V and J ends lost 6 bases and 5 bases respectively, with 11 bases between them. In germline, CDR1 is WSHSY, CDR2 SAAADI. The CDR3 reads CASSLTSHEQYF. In DNA form, the CDR3 reads TGCGCCAGCAGCCTAACTAGCCACGAGCAGTACTTC.

This sequence joins TRBV28 and TRBJ2-3; TRBD1 is a possible D gene (6 bases). From germline, CDR1 is MDHEN and CDR2 SYDVKM. Trimming stripped 5 bases from V and 3 bases from J, with 15 bases between. This CDR3 is built from 15 residues. The chain's CDR3 is CASSPPQGWTDTQYF. Here the CDR3 DNA reads TGTGCCAGCAGTCCGCCACAGGGTTGGACAGATACGCAGTATTTT.

This CDR3 is CASSVLASGELFF. The CDR3 coding sequence is TGTGCCAGCAGTGTGTTAGCGAGCGGGGAGCTGTTTTTT. The V and J genes are TRBV2 and TRBJ2-2, with D perhaps TRBD2 (5 bases). Between the trimmed V and J ends, which lost 4 bases and 7 bases, there was a span of 10 bases. This CDR3 region has 13 residues. Per germline, CDR1 SNHLY and CDR2 FYNNEI.

This chain joins TRBV11-1 and TRBJ2-5; D uncertain. The V end was cut by 1 base, the J end by 4 bases, with 7 bases between. CDR1 and CDR2 (germline): SGHAT, FQDESV (reference sequence). The CDR3 runs 13 residues. CDR3 loop: CASSLGTPETQYF. CDR3 nucleotides: TGTGCCAGCAGCTTAGGAACTCCAGAGACCCAGTACTTC.

This sequence joins TRBV27 and TRBJ2-1; 9 bases agree with TRBD2. After removal of 2 bases from V and 7 bases from J, the junction contained 6 bases not matched to a gene. Germline CDR1 is MNHEY and CDR2 is SMNVEV (reference sequence). The CDR3 is 15 amino acids. CDR3 sequence: CASSLTSGRTNEQFF. The CDR3 DNA sequence: TGTGCCAGCAGTTTAACGAGCGGGAGGACTAATGAGCAGTTCTTC.

The CDR3 sequence: CASRDRGYTF. As DNA, the CDR3 is TGTGCCAGCAGGGACAGGGGCTACACCTTC. The V gene is TRBV6-1, the J gene TRBJ1-2; the match to TRBD1 covers 7 bases. V lost 6 bases to trimming and J lost 8 bases; unmatched junction nucleotides: 0. The CDR3 consists of 10 residues. Germline V gene data show CDR1 as MNHNS and CDR2 as SASEGT.

The V and J genes are TRBV5-4 and TRBJ2-7; no definite D call. The CDR3 contains 11 residues. CDR1 is SGHNT and CDR2 is YYREEE in the germline V gene (reference sequence). V shed 2 bases and J shed 6 bases, with 6 bases lying between them. The CDR3 region has the DNA TGTGCCAGCAGCTTCCGAGGCGAGCAGTACTTC. This codes for CASSFRGEQYF.